These 10 T cell receptor beta chains share one sample of origin, sequenced in a study of blood T cells in healthy people across ages. Then a second PCR, running roughly 6 to 11 cycles, was carried out with a sample-barcoded 5' primer and a J-beta primer mix. TCRdb processed the 5' RACE reads anew with MiXCR; each CDR3 protein has one entry. The sample contains 800,000 to 950,000 distinct CDR3 sequences, 36% of which appear only once. Sample: blood. The receptors here all came from a man younger than 35 in good health.

For this clonotype: A read error may be the cause here, since a much bigger clone is one base away. This chain links TRBV20-1 with TRBJ2-1, with TRBD1 identical over 9 bases. The germline V gene encodes CDR1 DFQATT and CDR2 SNEGSKA (reference sequence). Trimming removed 7 bases from V and 2 bases from J; junction bases left unmatched: 6. The CDR3 is 14 residues long. The CDR3 coding sequence is TGCAGTGGGTCCAGGACAGGGGCCTACAATGAGCAGTTCTTC. The encoded protein is CSGSRTGAYNEQFF.

In regard to this clonotype: Germline is not matched at one junction end, which may reflect a read error. The chain uses TRBV30 and TRBJ2-5, with D tentatively TRBD2 (5 bases). The end of the DNA aligns better with TRBJ2-7, so the J call may be wrong. The germline V gene encodes CDR1 GTSNPN and CDR2 SVGIG (reference sequence). CDR3 length: 11 amino acids. CDR3 DNA sequence: TGTGCCGGGAGTGGATCCTACGAGCAGTACTTC. It is translated as CAGSGSYEQYF.

The chain combines TRBV7-2 with TRBJ2-3; 8 nucleotides match TRBD2. Losses at the gene ends were 5 bases for V and 9 bases for J; bases not matched to a gene: 10. Germline V gene sequence: CDR1 SGHTA, CDR2 FQGNSA. The CDR3 runs 14 residues. CDR3 coding DNA: TGTGCCAGCAGCCCGGATTGGCGGGGGGAGACGCAGTATTTT. Amino acids: CASSPDWRGETQYF.

Turning to this clonotype: A read error may produce the germline difference seen at one junction end. The V call is TRBV9, the J call TRBJ2-1, with 11 bases aligning to TRBD2. The germline V gene has CDR1 SGDLS and CDR2 YYNGEE. CDR3 size: 16 residues. In nucleotides, the CDR3 is TGTGCCGGCAGCGTAGGAGTTAGCGGGAGGGCCTATGAGCAGTTCTTC. It translates to CAGSVGVSGRAYEQFF.

This chain joins TRBV10-3 and TRBJ1-5; D gene uncertain. V lost 3 bases, J lost 6 bases, and 12 bases lay in between. Germline V gene sequence: CDR1 ENHRY, CDR2 SYGVKD. This CDR3 has 14 amino acids. CDR3 DNA sequence: TGTGCCATCAGTGATTTGAGGGCTAGTCAGCCCCAGCATTTT. Residues: CAISDLRASQPQHF.

On this clonotype: A read error may account for a junction end that differs from germline. The V and J genes are TRBV20-1 and TRBJ1-1; D is unclear. Germline assignment: CDR1 DFQATT and CDR2 SNEGSKA (reference sequence). The CDR3 covers 11 residues. CDR3 nucleotide sequence: TGCGGTGCTACCTCTAACACTGAAGCTTTCTTT. The encoded protein is CGATSNTEAFF.

Worth noting for this clonotype: A junction end diverges from the germline sequence, so it may reflect a read error. The chain joins TRBV12-3 or TRBV12-4 to TRBJ1-2; D is unresolved. This CDR3 has 13 amino acids. The CDR3: CVSSVVPSQGYTF. In DNA form, the CDR3 reads TGTGTCAGCAGTGTAGTCCCCTCTCAGGGCTACACCTTC.

This chain connects TRBV20-1 to TRBJ2-3; D possibly corresponds to TRBD2 (7 bases). In germline, CDR1 is DFQATT, CDR2 SNEGSKA (reference sequence). V was trimmed by 6 bases and J by 11 bases, leaving 27 bases between them. The CDR3 has 15 amino acids. In DNA form, the CDR3 reads TGCAGTGCCAATCCGGGAGGCGGGGGCATGAATGAGCAGTATTTT. It specifies CSANPGGGGMNEQYF.

This clonotype was seen just once. The conserved final phenylalanine or tryptophan is absent from the CDR3, which likely points to a read error. The DNA is left out, because the CDR3 cannot be placed on it with certainty; the CDR3 is given as TCRdb lists it. The chain uses TRBV7-9 and TRBJ2-1; no DNA check was done on the table's D call, TRBD1. The CDR3 is 17 amino acids long, termini counted. Germline CDR1 SEHNR, CDR2 FQNEAQ (reference sequence). The CDR3 sequence is CASSLRGGGSSYNGQFI.

Here the CDR3 reads CSVAPRLNQETQFF. CDR3 in DNA: TGCAGCGTTGCCCCTAGGCTGAACCAAGAGACCCAGTTCTTC. This chain joins TRBV29-1 and TRBJ2-5; D is undetermined. The J call may be incorrect, as the DNA end agrees better with TRBJ2-1. The CDR3 contains 14 residues. CDR1 and CDR2 (germline): SQVTM, ANQGSEA.